This is a list of T cell receptor beta chains from one sample in a study of post-analysis software for immune sequencing data. TCRdb redid the calling of the PCR reads with MiXCR, one entry per CDR3 protein. The sample yields roughly 800,000 distinct CDR3 sequences, roughly 29% seen once. Sequenced sample: blood. These receptors came from a girl aged 10-17 years with multiple sclerosis. The CDR3 runs from the conserved cysteine through the conserved F or W. Fields, in order: clone size, D gene, V gene, J gene, CDR3 protein, CDR3 DNA. D genes are given only for firm matches. Only some rows state a clone size, as once, few, many or a class for expanded clones.

once,TRBD2,TRBV6-6,TRBJ2-5,CASSRGGLAVETQYF,TGTGCCAGCAGTCGTGGGGGACTAGCGGTCGAGACCCAGTACTTC
.,.,TRBV7-8,TRBJ2-1,CASSLFSGQKYNKQFF,TGTGCCAGCAGCTTATTTAGCGGACAGAAATACAATAAGCAGTTCTTC
many,.,TRBV20-1,TRBJ1-2,CSVMLRDTPYGYTF,TGCAGTGTTATGCTCCGGGACACCCCTTATGGCTACACCTTC
few,.,TRBV6-5,TRBJ1-1,CASSLERVNTEAFF,TGTGCCAGCAGTCTAGAGAGAGTGAACACTGAAGCTTTCTTT
.,.,TRBV29-1,TRBJ1-4,CSVGLPGSHEKLFF,TGCAGCGTTGGGCTACCAGGGAGTCACGAAAAACTGTTTTTT
few,.,TRBV12-3/TRBV12-4,TRBJ2-7,CASSSGTQRPYEQYF,TGTGCCAGCAGTTCCGGGACCCAGAGGCCCTACGAGCAGTACTTC
.,TRBD2,TRBV9,TRBJ2-7,CASSARRAGTQYEQYF,TGTGCCAGCAGCGCGCGACGAGCGGGAACCCAGTACGAGCAGTACTTC
.,.,TRBV7-2,TRBJ1-2,CASSPDSGWAGYTF,TGTGCCAGCAGCCCGGACAGTGGGTGGGCTGGCTACACCTTC
few,.,TRBV4-3,TRBJ1-4,CASSQEGRNEKLFF,TGCGCCAGCAGCCAAGAAGGTCGGAATGAAAAACTGTTTTTT
few,.,TRBV28,TRBJ2-1,CATQWDLGAYEQFF,TGTGCCACTCAGTGGGACCTTGGGGCGTATGAGCAGTTCTTC
few,.,TRBV6-5,TRBJ2-5,CASSSLTGGEETQYF,TGTGCCAGCAGTTCCCTGACAGGAGGAGAAGAGACCCAGTACTTC
few,.,TRBV6-5,TRBJ1-5,CASRRTSEFNQPQHF,TGTGCCAGCAGAAGGACTTCTGAATTCAATCAGCCCCAGCATTTT
few,.,TRBV12-3/TRBV12-4,TRBJ2-1,CASRLERALSYNEQFF,TGTGCCAGCAGACTCGAGCGGGCCTTATCCTACAATGAGCAGTTCTTC
.,TRBD2,TRBV20-1,TRBJ2-3,CSARVSSGGPRTDTQYF,TGCAGTGCTAGAGTCAGTAGCGGGGGGCCACGCACAGATACGCAGTATTTT
.,.,TRBV29-1,TRBJ1-2,CSVAGPQNYGYTF,TGCAGCGTCGCAGGGCCCCAGAACTATGGCTACACCTTC
few,TRBD2,TRBV2,TRBJ2-1,CASSEVAGSKQFF,TGTGCCAGCAGTGAAGTAGCGGGATCGAAGCAGTTCTTC
once,.,TRBV6-6,TRBJ1-5,CASSQDVGKPQHF,TGTGCCAGCAGCCAAGACGTGGGGAAGCCCCAGCATTTT
few,.,TRBV6-6,TRBJ2-3,CASSYPGLDTQYF,TGTGCCAGCAGTTATCCGGGGCTGGATACGCAGTATTTT